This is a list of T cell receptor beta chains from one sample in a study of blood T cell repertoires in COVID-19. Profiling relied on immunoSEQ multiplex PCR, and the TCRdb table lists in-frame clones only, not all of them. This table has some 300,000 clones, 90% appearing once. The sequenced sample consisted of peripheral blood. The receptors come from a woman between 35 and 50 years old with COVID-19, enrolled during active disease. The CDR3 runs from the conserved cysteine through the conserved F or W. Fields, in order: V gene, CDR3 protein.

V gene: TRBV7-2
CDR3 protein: CASSLGPGDQPQHF

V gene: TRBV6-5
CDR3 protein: CASRSLQGNEQFF

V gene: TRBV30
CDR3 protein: CAWGTVSNQPQHF

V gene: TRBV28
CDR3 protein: CASRGGQPEAFF

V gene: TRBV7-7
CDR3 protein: CASSLRVPGTSSTGELFF

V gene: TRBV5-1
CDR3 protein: CASSSLAASSYNEQFF

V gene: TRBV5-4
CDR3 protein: CASSPGDRGFDYGYTF

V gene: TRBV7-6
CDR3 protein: CASSLAPGGTYNSPLHF

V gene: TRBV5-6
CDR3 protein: CASSFLRLANVLTF

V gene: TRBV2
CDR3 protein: CASTGQAVTEAFF

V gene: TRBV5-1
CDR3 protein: CASTPGGSGNTIYF

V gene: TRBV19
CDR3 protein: CASSSSGNQPQHF

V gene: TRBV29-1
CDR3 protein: CSVGTANYGYTF

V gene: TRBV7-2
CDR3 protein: CASSRTLDTLRHF

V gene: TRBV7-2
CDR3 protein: CASSPKLAGSETQYF

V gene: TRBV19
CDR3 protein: CASTGNSGNQPQHF

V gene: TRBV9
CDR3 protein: CASSEGGREQYF

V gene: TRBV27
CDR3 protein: CASSLTPGLQPQHF

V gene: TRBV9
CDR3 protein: CASSSGPGLAVVNEQFF

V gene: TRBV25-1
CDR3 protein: CASSPASGGAPDTQYF

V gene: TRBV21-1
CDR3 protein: CASGNRGRFTDTQYF

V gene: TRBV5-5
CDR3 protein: CASSPIQLSTYEQYF

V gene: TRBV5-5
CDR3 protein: CASSRTGGSSDTQYF

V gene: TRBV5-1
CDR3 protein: CASSLAPRGMSPLHF

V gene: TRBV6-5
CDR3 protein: CASSYSLSSGADTQYF

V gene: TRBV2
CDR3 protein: CAEGDRGYQPQHF

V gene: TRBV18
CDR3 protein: CASSPGTASYEQYF

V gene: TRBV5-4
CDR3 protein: CASSGGNSYEQYF

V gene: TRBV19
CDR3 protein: CASSPEDRGSAPLHF

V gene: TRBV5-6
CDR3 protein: CASSFQGYGYTF

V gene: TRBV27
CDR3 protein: CASSQSVGTLNQPQHF

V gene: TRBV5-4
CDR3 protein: CASSFLQGNTEAFF

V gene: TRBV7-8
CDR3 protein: CASSLGGTGSYGYTF

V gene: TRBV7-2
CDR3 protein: CASSLEDREKQYF

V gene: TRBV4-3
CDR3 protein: CASSQDRGDNQPQHF